This section outlines one TCR beta chain sequence together with its context. The antigen remains undetermined. The CDR3 spans 14 residues. Trimming removed 3 bases at V and 7 bases at J, with 12 bases between. Germline V CDR1 and CDR2: KGHDR, SFDVKD. Each TCR beta cDNA library carried unique molecular identifiers. It was from about 0.98 to 11 million T cells that around 500,000 cDNA molecules came. TCRdb reprocessed the PCR reads via MiXCR and lists one record per CDR3 protein. This sample has fewer than 550,000 distinct CDR3 sequences, with around 36% found just once. The data derive from a study of post-analysis software for immune sequencing data. About the research overall: Relapsing-remitting, secondary progressive and progressive-relapsing multiple sclerosis courses were included.

Study results and limitations: In patients, 4 to 6 TRBV segments were more frequent than in controls, with TRBV5-6, TRBV5-1 and TRBV20-1 among them. F measure showed strong co-clustering of same-batch samples. Normalized Chao1 diversity in multiple sclerosis patients fell significantly below that of controls.

The source material was blood. The gene calls are TRBV24-1 and TRBJ1-5; D unclear. This TCR was recovered from a girl aged 2-17 years with multiple sclerosis. The CDR3 here is CATSDQRVSQPQHF. The CDR3 region has the DNA TGTGCCACCAGTGATCAGCGGGTTAGCCAGCCCCAGCATTTT.